Sequencing of this TCR beta chain was carried out in a study of blood T cell repertoires in COVID-19. Overall study context: Acute and convalescent COVID-19 samples came from the United States, Italy and Spain. T cells, B-cell-depleted T cells, or PBMCs supplied cDNA or gDNA.

Data came from immunoSEQ multiplex PCR; TCRdb stores just in-frame clones and leaves some out. The sample holds about 200,000 clones; around nine tenths are singletons and the top ten take 3%. The CDR3 loop spans 13 amino acids. Trimming pared 4 bases from V and 5 bases from J, leaving 11 bases between. Looked up from germline, CDR1 is SGHTA and CDR2 is FQGNSA. Sequenced sample: peripheral blood. This receptor was obtained from a man in his sixties with acute or convalescent COVID-19. The chain is built from TRBV7-2 and TRBJ1-1; D is undetermined. CDR3 residues: CASSSVARTEAFF. CDR3 nucleotides: TGTGCCAGCAGCTCGGTGGCCAGGACTGAAGCTTTCTTT. The full variable domain, its missing parts supplied by reference TRBV7-2 and TRBJ1-1, is GAGVSQSPSNKVTEKGKDVELRCDPISGHTALYWYRQSLGQGLEFLIYFQGNSAPDKSGLPSDRFSAERTGGSVSTLTIQRTQQEDSAVYLCASSSVARTEAFFGQGTRLTVV.